These 25 T cell receptor beta chains share one sample of origin, sequenced in a study of T-cell memory formation after mild COVID-19 (dated by TCRdb to 2020 to 2023). Libraries were made using 5' RACE. Sequencer: Illumina NovaSeq 6000. TCRdb cleaned the public reads at Q25 with fastp, built clones with MiXCR and kept in-frame beta chains. Rows merge per CDR3 protein into single entries with the most common DNA and genes. In this sample the table shows hundreds of thousands of distinct CDR3 sequences, about 16% of which occur a single time. Under 2.5% of the sample lies in the top ten. Source material: PBMCs or a T cell subset sorted from them (not recorded which). The receptors derive from an adult woman who had mild COVID-19 (a few samples of this study predate the infection). The sample titles of this study are shuffled in the database, so cell type and time point are left out; the donor was told from shared clones.

This clonotype has just a few counts. The V and J genes are TRBV6-5 and TRBJ2-7; possibly TRBD2 for D (5 bases). The CDR3 runs to 13 residues. Between the trimmed V and J ends, which lost 6 bases and 2 bases, there was a span of 11 bases. The germline CDR1 and CDR2 sequences are MNHEY and SVGAGI. CDR3 in DNA: TGTGCCAGCAGCCTACGGGATCCCTACGAGCAGTACTTC. Residues: CASSLRDPYEQYF.

This clonotype is deemed medium-sized. This CDR3 reads CASSTPGRSQETQYF. Written as DNA, the CDR3 is TGTGCCAGCAGTACCCCCGGGCGGTCCCAAGAGACCCAGTACTTC. The rearrangement links TRBV5-5 to TRBJ2-5; D unclear. Germline V gene data show CDR1 as SGHKS and CDR2 as YYEKEE (reference sequence). The CDR3 contains 15 residues. V lost 5 bases, J lost 1 base, and 15 bases lay in between.

V usage is TRBV14 and J usage is TRBJ2-1; D unresolved. This CDR3 region has 14 residues. V shed 5 bases and J shed 3 bases, with 11 bases lying between them. CDR1 is SGHDN, CDR2 FVKESK, per germline. CDR3 protein: CASSGRALYNEQFF. CDR3 bases: TGTGCCAGCAGCGGCCGAGCGCTCTACAATGAGCAGTTCTTC. The whole variable domain, remainder taken from reference TRBV14 and TRBJ2-1, is EAGVTQFPSHSVIEKGQTVTLRCDPISGHDNLYWYRRVMGKEIKFLLHFVKESKQDESGMPNNRFLAERTGGTYSTLKVQPAELEDSGVYFCASSGRALYNEQFFGPGTRLTVL.

The rearrangement uses TRBV9 and TRBJ2-2, with a tentative D call TRBD1 (6 bases). V shed 0 bases and J shed 4 bases, with 13 bases lying between them. Germline lookup yields CDR1 SGDLS and CDR2 YYNGEE. CDR3 length equals 16 residues. The CDR3 DNA reads as TGTGCCAGCAGCGTAGCTTTCGGACAGTCCACCGGGGAGCTGTTTTTT. Amino acids: CASSVAFGQSTGELFF.

This clonotype was seen a few times. The CDR3 reads CASSESSGGFTDTQYF. CDR3 nucleotide sequence: TGTGCCAGCAGTGAATCTAGCGGGGGGTTCACAGATACGCAGTATTTT. The chain carries TRBV6-1 and TRBJ2-3; 11 bases match TRBD2. This CDR3 is built from 16 residues. CDR1 and CDR2 (germline): MNHNS, SASEGT. The trim removed 2 bases at V and 2 bases at J, leaving 3 bases unmatched.

The rearrangement uses TRBV12-3 or TRBV12-4 and TRBJ1-2; TRBD1 is a possible D gene (5 bases). The CDR3 spans 15 residues. Trimming removed 8 bases from V and 1 base from J, with 17 bases in between. DNA for the CDR3: TGTGCCAGCGGCCTTAGGGCAGGGCTTAACTATGGCTACACCTTC. It codes for CASGLRAGLNYGYTF.

This clonotype was observed a few times. The chain uses TRBV10-3 and TRBJ2-5, with 8 nucleotides matching TRBD1. The germline V gene has CDR1 ENHRY and CDR2 SYGVKD. Unmatched junction bases numbered 8, after V lost 10 bases and J lost 1 base. The CDR3 is 14 amino acids. The CDR3 DNA reads TGTGCCACCGCTTCAACAGGGGGCCAAGAGACCCAGTACTTC. Its translation is CATASTGGQETQYF.

This clonotype appeared a few times. This chain connects TRBV11-2 to TRBJ2-5; D remains ambiguous. The CDR3 covers 13 residues. Germline V gene data show CDR1 as SGHAT and CDR2 as FQNNGV. The V and J ends lost 5 bases and 5 bases respectively, with 12 bases between them. The CDR3 loop reads CASSQMLGETQYF. As DNA, the CDR3 is TGTGCCAGCAGCCAAATGTTGGGCGAGACCCAGTACTTC.

The chain joins TRBV30 to TRBJ2-5; 12 positions agree with TRBD2. Germline lookup yields CDR1 GTSNPN and CDR2 SVGIG (reference sequence). V gave up 2 bases and J gave up 5 bases; unmatched junction bases: 6. The CDR3 is 15 amino acids. The DNA of the CDR3 is TGTGCCTGGAGTTCACTAGCGGGAGGTCGGGAGACCCAGTACTTC. Translated: CAWSSLAGGRETQYF.

In its sample, this clonotype was seen a few times. The rearrangement joins TRBV14 to TRBJ1-4, with TRBD1 as a possible D gene (6 bases). V lost 3 bases and J 8 bases, leaving 10 bases between the germline ends. Germline V gene sequence: CDR1 SGHDN, CDR2 FVKESK. CDR3 size: 13 residues. The CDR3 DNA follows: TGTGCCAGCAGCCAGGGGGCTCGAGAAAAACTGTTTTTT. It specifies CASSQGAREKLFF.

This chain links TRBV18 with TRBJ1-1; unclear D gene. The V end was cut by 2 bases, the J end by 5 bases, with 9 bases between. Germline CDR1 is KGHSH and CDR2 is LQKENI. The CDR3 has 13 residues. CDR3 in amino acids: CASSPGVGTEAFF. The CDR3 DNA is TGTGCCAGCTCACCAGGGGTTGGAACTGAAGCTTTCTTT.

This clonotype was found a few times. The rearrangement uses TRBV24-1 and TRBJ2-1, with D uncertain. The CDR3 runs to 13 residues. The germline V and J ends were trimmed by 0 bases and 8 bases, with 7 bases remaining between them. From germline, CDR1 is KGHDR and CDR2 SFDVKD. Here the CDR3 reads CATSDLLGDEQFF. Written as DNA, the CDR3 is TGTGCCACCAGTGATTTGCTTGGGGATGAGCAGTTCTTC.

V gene TRBV7-2 combines with J gene TRBJ2-2, with 9 bases that match TRBD2. With V trimmed by 5 bases and J by 8 bases, 6 bases remained unmatched. The CDR3 sequence is 14 residues long. Germline-derived CDR1 and CDR2 are SGHTA and FQGNSA. The CDR3 bases are TGTGCCAGCAGCCTTAGCGGGAGTCCGGGGGAGCTGTTTTTT. Amino acid sequence: CASSLSGSPGELFF. The full variable domain, its missing parts supplied by reference TRBV7-2 and TRBJ2-2, is GAGVSQSPSNKVTEKGKDVELRCDPISGHTALYWYRQSLGQGLEFLIYFQGNSAPDKSGLPSDRFSAERTGGSVSTLTIQRTQQEDSAVYLCASSLSGSPGELFFGEGSRLTVL.

This chain connects TRBV24-1 to TRBJ2-1; a possible D gene is TRBD2 (6 bases). CDR3 length equals 14 residues. CDR1 and CDR2 from the germline V gene are KGHDR and SFDVKD. V was pared by 9 bases and J by 7 bases, with 18 bases between. The CDR3 DNA is TGTGCCACCTCCAAGCGGGCACCCGTAAATGAGCAGTTCTTC. As protein: CATSKRAPVNEQFF.

In this sample, this clonotype turned up many times. The chain uses TRBV9 and TRBJ2-7; the D is unclear. Germline CDR1 reads SGDLS; CDR2 reads YYNGEE. This CDR3 comprises 15 residues. Trimming shortened V by 1 base and J by 3 bases, and 14 bases separated the two germline ends. This chain's CDR3 is CASSVRSDPSYEQYF. DNA for the CDR3: TGTGCCAGCAGCGTACGATCGGACCCCAGCTACGAGCAGTACTTC.

The chain is built from TRBV20-1 and TRBJ1-6; D uncertain. CDR3 length: 15 residues. V gave up 4 bases and J gave up 0 bases, with 10 bases separating them. CDR1 DFQATT and CDR2 SNEGSKA come from the germline V gene (reference sequence). CDR3 sequence: CSAMVDGSYNSPLHF. The DNA of the CDR3 is TGCAGTGCTATGGTAGACGGCTCCTATAATTCACCCCTCCACTTT.

This chain uses TRBV11-3 with TRBJ2-2; 8 bases line up with TRBD1. The V and J ends lost 4 bases and 5 bases, in that order; junction bases with no gene match: 9. The germline V gene has CDR1 SGHNT and CDR2 YENEEA. CDR3 length equals 16 residues. The CDR3 coding sequence is TGTGCCAGCAGCTCAGCCAGGGGGCAGGGAACCGGGGAGCTGTTTTTT. It yields the protein CASSSARGQGTGELFF. Variable domain in full (rest from reference TRBV11-3 and TRBJ2-2): EAGVVQSPRYKIIEKKQPVAFWCNPISGHNTLYWYLQNLGQGPELLIRYENEEAVDDSQLPKDRFSAERLKGVDSTLKIQPAELGDSAVYLCASSSARGQGTGELFFGEGSRLTVL.

This clonotype was counted many times. CDR3 protein: CSGSGASLIAQAFF. The CDR3 DNA sequence: TGCAGTGGGAGTGGGGCGTCGTTGATAGCCCAAGCTTTCTTT. The chain couples TRBV29-1 to TRBJ1-1; perhaps TRBD1 as D (5 bases). Germline V CDR1 and CDR2: SQVTM, ANQGSEA. The CDR3 totals 14 residues.

This clonotype was observed a few times. V is TRBV29-1 and J is TRBJ1-4; D is unresolved. This CDR3 contains 13 residues. V was shortened by 7 bases and J by 6 bases, with 15 bases between the two germline ends. CDR1 is SQVTM and CDR2 is ANQGSEA in the germline V gene. CDR3: CSGRGVPDEKLFF. CDR3 coding DNA: TGCAGCGGGCGGGGAGTGCCGGATGAAAAACTGTTTTTT.

This chain connects TRBV29-1 to TRBJ2-3; no clear D. Germline loops: CDR1 SQVTM, CDR2 ANQGSEA. Trimming left V 4 bases short and J 2 bases short, with 13 bases between. CDR3 length: 14 amino acids. The CDR3 here is CSVASSVPTDTQYF. CDR3 DNA sequence: TGCAGCGTTGCTTCCAGCGTCCCCACAGATACGCAGTATTTT.

This clonotype was recorded many times. The chain has TRBV3-1 and TRBJ1-1; unclear D gene. The CDR3 has 14 amino acids. Germline lookup yields CDR1 LGHDT and CDR2 YNNKEL (reference sequence). The V end was cut by 4 bases, the J end by 0 bases, with 9 bases between. Written as DNA, the CDR3 is TGTGCCAGCAGCCGAGGACTAATGAACACTGAAGCTTTCTTT. It codes for CASSRGLMNTEAFF. Full variable domain (rest looked up from reference TRBV3-1 and TRBJ1-1): DTAVSQTPKYLVTQMGNDKSIKCEQNLGHDTMYWYKQDSKKFLKIMFSYNNKELIINETVPNRFSPKSPDKAHLNLHINSLELGDSAVYFCASSRGLMNTEAFFGQGTRLTVV.

CDR3 region: CASSQPSYEQYF. The CDR3 DNA follows: TGTGCCAGCAGCCAACCCTCCTACGAGCAGTACTTC. V gene TRBV3-1 combines with J gene TRBJ2-7, with D hard to call. The CDR3 covers 12 residues. Germline V gives CDR1 LGHDT, CDR2 YNNKEL (reference sequence). The V gene lost 2 bases and the J gene lost 0 bases, with 2 bases spanning the gap.

The genes are TRBV5-1 and TRBJ2-7; no firm D call. Trimming removed 0 bases from V and 1 base from J, with 11 bases in between. Germline CDR1 is SGHRS and CDR2 is YFSETQ. The CDR3 is 15 residues long. DNA for the CDR3: TGCGCCAGCAGCTTGGCCGTCACCCCGTCCTACGAGCAGTACTTC. Its translation is CASSLAVTPSYEQYF.

A few counts support this clonotype. This chain links TRBV20-1 with TRBJ2-5; the match to TRBD2 covers 11 bases. This CDR3 has 16 residues. J gave up 2 bases and V 5 bases, and 10 bases lay outside the gene matches. CDR1 and CDR2 (germline): DFQATT, SNEGSKA (reference sequence). Written as DNA, the CDR3 is TGCAGTGCTTCTCCGGGACTAGCGGTACTACAAGAGACCCAGTACTTC. Its translation is CSASPGLAVLQETQYF.

The J gene is TRBJ2-7, the V gene TRBV12-3 or TRBV12-4; no clear D. V was cut by 2 bases and J by 4 bases, with 12 bases left in between. CDR3 length: 14 residues. CDR3: CASSLRLPGYEQYF. In nucleotides, the CDR3 is TGTGCCAGCAGTTTACGTCTCCCCGGGTACGAGCAGTACTTC.